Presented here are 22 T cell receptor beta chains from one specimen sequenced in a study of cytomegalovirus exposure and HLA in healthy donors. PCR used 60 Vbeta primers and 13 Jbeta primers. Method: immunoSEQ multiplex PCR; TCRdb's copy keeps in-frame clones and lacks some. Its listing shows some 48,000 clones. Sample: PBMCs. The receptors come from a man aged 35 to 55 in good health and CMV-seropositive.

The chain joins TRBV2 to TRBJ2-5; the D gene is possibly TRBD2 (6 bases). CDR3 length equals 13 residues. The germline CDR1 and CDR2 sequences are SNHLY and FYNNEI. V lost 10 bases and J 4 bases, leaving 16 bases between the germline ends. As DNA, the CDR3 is TGTGCCACCACCAGGAGGGTTTTAGAGACCCAGTACTTC. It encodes CATTRRVLETQYF.

CDR3 amino acids: CAWHRGTASYEQYF. CDR3 DNA: TGTGCCTGGCACAGGGGGACGGCCTCCTACGAGCAGTACTTC. This chain links TRBV30 with TRBJ2-7; 8 bases map to TRBD1. Germline CDR1 reads GTSNPN; CDR2 reads SVGIG (reference sequence). Trimming cost V 5 bases and J 0 bases; bases outside gene matches: 6. This CDR3 has 14 amino acids.

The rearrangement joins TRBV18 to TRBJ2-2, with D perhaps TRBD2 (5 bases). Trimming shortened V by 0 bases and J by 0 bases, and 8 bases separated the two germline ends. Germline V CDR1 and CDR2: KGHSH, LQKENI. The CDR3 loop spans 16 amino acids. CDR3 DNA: TGTGCCAGCTCACCACCGAGGGTCGCGAACACCGGGGAGCTGTTTTTT. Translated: CASSPPRVANTGELFF.

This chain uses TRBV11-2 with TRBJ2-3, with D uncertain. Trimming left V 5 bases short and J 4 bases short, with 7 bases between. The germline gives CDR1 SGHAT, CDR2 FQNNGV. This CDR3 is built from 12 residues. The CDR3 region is CASSLLADTQYF. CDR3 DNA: TGTGCCAGCAGCCTCCTAGCAGATACGCAGTATTTT.

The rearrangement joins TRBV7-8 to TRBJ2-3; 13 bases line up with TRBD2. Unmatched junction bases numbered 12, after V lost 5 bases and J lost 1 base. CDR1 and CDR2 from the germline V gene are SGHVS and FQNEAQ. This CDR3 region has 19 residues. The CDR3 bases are TGTGCCAGCAGCCGCGGACTAGCGGGAGCGGGATCGGGCACAGATACGCAGTATTTT. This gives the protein CASSRGLAGAGSGTDTQYF.

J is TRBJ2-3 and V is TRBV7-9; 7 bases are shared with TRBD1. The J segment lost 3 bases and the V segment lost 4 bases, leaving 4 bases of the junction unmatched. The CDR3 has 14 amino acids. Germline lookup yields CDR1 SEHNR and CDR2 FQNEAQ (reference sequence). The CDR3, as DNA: TGTGCCAGCAGCTACGGACAGGAGACAGATACGCAGTATTTT. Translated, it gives CASSYGQETDTQYF. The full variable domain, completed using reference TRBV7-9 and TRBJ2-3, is DTGVSQNPRHKITKRGQNVTFRCDPISEHNRLYWYRQTLGQGPEFLTYFQNEAQLEKSRLLSDRFSAERPKGSFSTLEIQRTEQGDSAMYLCASSYGQETDTQYFGPGTRLTVL.

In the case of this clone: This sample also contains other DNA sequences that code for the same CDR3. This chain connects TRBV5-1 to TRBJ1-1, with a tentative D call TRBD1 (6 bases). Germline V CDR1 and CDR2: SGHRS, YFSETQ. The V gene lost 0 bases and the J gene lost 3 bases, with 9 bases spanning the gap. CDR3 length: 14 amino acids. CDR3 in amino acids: CASSLVSGDTEAFF. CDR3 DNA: TGCGCCAGCAGCTTGGTGTCAGGGGACACTGAAGCTTTCTTT. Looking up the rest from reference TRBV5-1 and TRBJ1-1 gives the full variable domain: KAGVTQTPRYLIKTRGQQVTLSCSPISGHRSVSWYQQTPGQGLQFLFEYFSETQRNKGNFPGRFSGRQFSNSRSEMNVSTLELGDSALYLCASSLVSGDTEAFFGQGTRLTVV.

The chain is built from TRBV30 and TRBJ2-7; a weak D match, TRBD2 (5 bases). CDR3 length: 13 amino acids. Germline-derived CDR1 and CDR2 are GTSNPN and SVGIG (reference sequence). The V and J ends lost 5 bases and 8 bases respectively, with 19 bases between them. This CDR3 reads CAWGREYTLKQYF. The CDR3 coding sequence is TGTGCCTGGGGTCGGGAATACACCTTAAAGCAGTACTTC. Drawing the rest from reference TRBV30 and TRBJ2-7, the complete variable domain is SQTIHQWPATLVQPVGSPLSLECTVEGTSNPNLYWYRQAAGRGLQLLFYSVGIGQISSEVPQNLSASRPQDRQFILSSKKLLLSDSGFYLCAWGREYTLKQYFGPGTRLTVT.

In nucleotides, the CDR3 is TGTGCCAGCGAGGGGGCTTCTAATGAAAAACTGTTTTTT. This translates into CASEGASNEKLFF. The rearrangement uses TRBV7-9 and TRBJ1-4; 7 positions agree with TRBD1. This CDR3 region has 13 residues. The germline gives CDR1 SEHNR, CDR2 FQNEAQ (reference sequence). The trim removed 8 bases at V and 3 bases at J, leaving 3 bases unmatched. Full variable domain (remainder filled in from reference TRBV7-9 and TRBJ1-4): DTGVSQNPRHKITKRGQNVTFRCDPISEHNRLYWYRQTLGQGPEFLTYFQNEAQLEKSRLLSDRFSAERPKGSFSTLEIQRTEQGDSAMYLCASEGASNEKLFFGSGTQLSVL.

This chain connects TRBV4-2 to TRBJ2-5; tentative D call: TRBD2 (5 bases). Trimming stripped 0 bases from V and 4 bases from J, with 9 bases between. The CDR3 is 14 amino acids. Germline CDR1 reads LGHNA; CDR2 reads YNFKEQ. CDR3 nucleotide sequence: TGTGCCAGCAGCCAAGATACCCGGGGAGAGACCCAGTACTTC. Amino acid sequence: CASSQDTRGETQYF.

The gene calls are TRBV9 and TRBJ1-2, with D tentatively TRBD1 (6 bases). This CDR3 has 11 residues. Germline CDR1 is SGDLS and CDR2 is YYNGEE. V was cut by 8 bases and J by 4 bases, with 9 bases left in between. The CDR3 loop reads CASTGIYGYTF. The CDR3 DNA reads TGTGCCAGTACAGGGATCTATGGCTACACCTTC.

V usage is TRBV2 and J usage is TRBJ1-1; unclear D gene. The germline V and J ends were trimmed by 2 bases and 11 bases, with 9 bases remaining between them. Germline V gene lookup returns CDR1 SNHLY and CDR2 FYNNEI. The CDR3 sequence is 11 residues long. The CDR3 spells CASSEQEGAFF. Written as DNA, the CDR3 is TGTGCCAGCAGTGAACAGGAGGGCGCTTTCTTT.

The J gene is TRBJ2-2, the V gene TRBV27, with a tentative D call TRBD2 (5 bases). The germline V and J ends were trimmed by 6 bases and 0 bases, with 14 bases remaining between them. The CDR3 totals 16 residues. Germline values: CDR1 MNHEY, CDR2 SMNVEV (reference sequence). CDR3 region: CASSREAQTNTGELFF. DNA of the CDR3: TGTGCCAGCAGCCGGGAAGCACAGACGAACACCGGGGAGCTGTTTTTT.

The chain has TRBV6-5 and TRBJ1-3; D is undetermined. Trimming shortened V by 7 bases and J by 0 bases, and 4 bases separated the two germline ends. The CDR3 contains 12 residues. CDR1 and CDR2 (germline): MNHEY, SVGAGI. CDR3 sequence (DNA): TGTGCCAGCACCTCCTCTGGAAACACCATATATTTT. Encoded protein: CASTSSGNTIYF.

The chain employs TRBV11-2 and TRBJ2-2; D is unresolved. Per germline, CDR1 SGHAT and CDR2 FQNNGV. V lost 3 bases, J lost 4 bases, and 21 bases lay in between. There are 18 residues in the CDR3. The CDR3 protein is CASSFPRYQNPGTGELFF. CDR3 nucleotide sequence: TGTGCCAGCAGCTTCCCCCGTTACCAAAATCCGGGCACCGGGGAGCTGTTTTTT.

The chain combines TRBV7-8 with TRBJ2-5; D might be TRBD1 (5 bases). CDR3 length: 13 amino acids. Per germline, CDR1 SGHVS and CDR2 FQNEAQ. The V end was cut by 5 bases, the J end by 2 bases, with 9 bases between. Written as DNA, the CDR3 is TGTGCCAGCAGCAAACAGGCTCAAGAGACCCAGTACTTC. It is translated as CASSKQAQETQYF.

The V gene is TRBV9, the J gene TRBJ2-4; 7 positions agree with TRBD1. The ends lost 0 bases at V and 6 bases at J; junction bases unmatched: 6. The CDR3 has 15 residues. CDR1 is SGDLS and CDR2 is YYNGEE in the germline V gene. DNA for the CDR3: TGTGCCAGCAGCGTAGTTTTGGGACAGATAAACATTCAGTACTTC. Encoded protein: CASSVVLGQINIQYF.

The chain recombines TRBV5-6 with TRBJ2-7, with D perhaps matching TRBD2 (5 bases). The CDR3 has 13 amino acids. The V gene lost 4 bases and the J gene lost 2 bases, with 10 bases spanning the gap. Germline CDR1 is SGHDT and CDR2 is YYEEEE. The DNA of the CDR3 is TGTGCCAGCAGCACGTACGGGACCTACGAGCAGTACTTC. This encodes CASSTYGTYEQYF.

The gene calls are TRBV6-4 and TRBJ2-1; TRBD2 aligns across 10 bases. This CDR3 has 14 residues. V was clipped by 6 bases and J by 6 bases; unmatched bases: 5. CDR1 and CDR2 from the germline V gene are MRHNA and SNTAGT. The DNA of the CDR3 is TGTGCCAGCAGCCCTAGCGGGAGTGCCAATGAGCAGTTCTTC. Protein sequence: CASSPSGSANEQFF.

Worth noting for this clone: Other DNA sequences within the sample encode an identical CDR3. CDR3 coding DNA: TGCGCCCCCAGCTTCGGAGGCCTCGTTAGGGCCTTTACCGGGGAGCTGTTTTTT. Amino acids: CAPSFGGLVRAFTGELFF. This chain joins TRBV5-1 and TRBJ2-2, with a weak D call TRBD2 (5 bases). Germline V lookup: CDR1 SGHRS, CDR2 YFSETQ. Between the trimmed V and J ends, which lost 10 bases and 5 bases, there was a span of 30 bases. This CDR3 has 18 residues. Filled out from reference TRBV5-1 and TRBJ2-2, the complete variable domain reads KAGVTQTPRYLIKTRGQQVTLSCSPISGHRSVSWYQQTPGQGLQFLFEYFSETQRNKGNFPGRFSGRQFSNSRSEMNVSTLELGDSALYLCAPSFGGLVRAFTGELFFGEGSRLTVL.

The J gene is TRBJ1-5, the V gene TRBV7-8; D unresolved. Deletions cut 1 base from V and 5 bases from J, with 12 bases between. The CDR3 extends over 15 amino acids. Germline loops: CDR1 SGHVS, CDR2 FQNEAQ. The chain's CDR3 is CASSLEATLHQPQHF. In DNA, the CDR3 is TGTGCCAGCAGCTTAGAGGCGACATTACATCAGCCCCAGCATTTT.

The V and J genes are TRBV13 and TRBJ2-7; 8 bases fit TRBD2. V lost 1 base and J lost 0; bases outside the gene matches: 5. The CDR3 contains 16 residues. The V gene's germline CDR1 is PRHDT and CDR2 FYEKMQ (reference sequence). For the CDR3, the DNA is TGTGCCAGCAGCTTAGAACTAGCGGTTAGCTCCTACGAGCAGTACTTC. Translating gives CASSLELAVSSYEQYF.